This is a list of T cell receptor beta chains from one sample in a study of neoadjuvant anti-PD-1 for oral cavity cancer. Libraries were prepared by immunoSEQ multiplex PCR; TCRdb keeps only in-frame clonotypes and omits some of them. Of over 25,000 clones in the sample, roughly 85% are singletons; the top ten hold nearly 3.5%. The sample in question was PBMCs, obtained after nivolumab (anti-PD-1) treatment. The source is a person aged 35 to 85 with oral cavity squamous cell carcinoma. The CDR3 runs from the conserved cysteine through the conserved F or W. Fields, in order: J gene, clone size, CDR3 length, V gene, D gene, CDR3 DNA, CDR3 protein. The D gene is left open where the match is weak. Clone sizes are given selectively: once, few, many, or a class where the clone is expanded.

>TRBJ2-7|NA|15|TRBV7-2|TRBD1
TGTGCCAGCAGGGACGGACAGGGAGTAGGCTACGAGCAGTACTTC
CASRDGQGVGYEQYF
>TRBJ1-2|NA|15|TRBV19|NA
TGTGCCAGTAGTATTTGGGGGACAAGTAACTATGGCTACACCTTC
CASSIWGTSNYGYTF
>TRBJ2-1|few|13|TRBV2|NA
TGTGCCGGGGCGAGGGGCAGAAACAATGAGCAGTTCTTC
CAGARGRNNEQFF
>TRBJ2-1|NA|15|TRBV5-1|TRBD1
TGCGCCAGCAGCTTTGCAGGGGGCTCTTACAATGAGCAGTTCTTC
CASSFAGGSYNEQFF
>TRBJ1-3|few|15|TRBV25-1|NA
TGTGCCAGCAGTGAAGGGGCGATATCTGGAAACACCATATATTTT
CASSEGAISGNTIYF
>TRBJ1-6|NA|13|TRBV28|NA
TGTGCCAGCTCACAGGGAAATAATTCACCCCTCCACTTT
CASSQGNNSPLHF
>TRBJ2-1|once|13|TRBV19|NA
TGTGCCAGTAGTATTGGCAACTACAATGAGCAGTTCTTC
CASSIGNYNEQFF
>TRBJ1-2|NA|15|TRBV7-8|NA
TGTGCCAGCAGCTTAGCGACGACACCGGACTATGGCTACACCTTC
CASSLATTPDYGYTF
>TRBJ2-5|few|16|TRBV6-4|TRBD2
TGTGCCAGCAGTCCCGGGACTAGCGGGGGTCAAGAGACCCAGTACTTC
CASSPGTSGGQETQYF
>TRBJ1-1|NA|14|TRBV27|TRBD1
TGTGCCAGCAGTTTATACAGGGGTGGGACTGAAGCTTTCTTT
CASSLYRGGTEAFF
>TRBJ1-2|NA|14|TRBV2|NA
TGTGCCAGCAGTCCCCGAGGCGGTAACTATGGCTACACCTTC
CASSPRGGNYGYTF
>TRBJ2-4|once|13|TRBV6-1|TRBD1
TGTGCCAGCAGTAGGGGGACAGAAGACATTCAGTACTTC
CASSRGTEDIQYF
>TRBJ2-3|NA|16|TRBV7-6|NA
TGTGCCAGCAGCTTAGAGGTGGGGGGCGGCACAGATACGCAGTATTTT
CASSLEVGGGTDTQYF
>TRBJ2-7|NA|15|TRBV28|TRBD1
TGTGCCAGCACAAAACTACGGGACAGCTCCTACGAGCAGTACTTC
CASTKLRDSSYEQYF
>TRBJ2-1|NA|17|TRBV4-1|TRBD2
TGCGCCAGCAGCCAAGGAGCACCTAGCGGGGGATACAATGAGCAGTTCTTC
CASSQGAPSGGYNEQFF
>TRBJ1-6|NA|19|TRBV4-1|NA
TGCGCCAGCAGCCAAGATCTCTTCGGCATAAGCTCCTATAATTCACCCCTCCACTTT
CASSQDLFGISSYNSPLHF
>TRBJ2-1|few|16|TRBV11-3|TRBD2
TGTGCCAGCAGCCCCCACAGCGGGGGGGCCGGCAATGAGCAGTTCTTC
CASSPHSGGAGNEQFF
>TRBJ2-7|NA|13|TRBV6-1|NA
TGTGCCAGCAGCGTTGAGGGAGCCTACGAGCAGTACTTC
CASSVEGAYEQYF
>TRBJ1-2|NA|14|TRBV7-9|NA
TGTGCCAGCAGCTTAGGTCCAGGGCCTTCTGGCTACACCTTC
CASSLGPGPSGYTF